This TCR beta chain was captured by sequencing in a study of blood T cell repertoires in COVID-19 (TCRdb year 2020). Concerning the study at large: Samples covering the acute and convalescent phases of COVID-19 were provided by collaborators in the United States, Italy and Spain. The prospective study material was composed of cDNA or gDNA derived from T cells, B-cell-depleted T cells, or PBMCs. Deeply sampled blood TCRbeta repertoires from subjects exposed to, actively infected with, or recovered from COVID-19 were included in the dataset. The repertoires were made available in a free public database intended to serve as a resource for research on the immune response to SARS-CoV-2. Samples were obtained from the ongoing ImmuneRACE study (first 160 participants) and from 1,000 to 1,500 subjects provided by 6 global collaborators. The sample metadata nearly always contained a de-identified subject ID, COVID-19 status, age in years and sex. HLA class I and class II types, where available, came from metadata supplied by the sample provider rather than from assay-based typing. Summary of the overall study and its limitations: The quantity of clinical and demographic metadata differed by source and by participant and was supplied without curation.

One collaborating source in Seattle enrolled patients during active infection and followed them longitudinally through the course of disease. Each collaborating institution followed its own protocols to collect whole blood in K2EDTA tubes. For TCRbeta analysis, collaborators shipped samples as frozen whole blood, isolated PBMCs, or DNA extracted from either of those sample types. Worth noting for this clone: It has no known antigen specificity. No base qualities exist here, and no much larger clone lies one base off it.

The germline V gene supplies CDR1 SGHRS and CDR2 YFSETQ. The CDR3, from cysteine to phenylalanine, totals 16 residues. Only CDR3 DNA is held: 48 bases, read in frame from base 1. At the junction V is shortened by 1 base and J by 3 bases; bases outside the gene matches: 5. The immunoSEQ Assay, a bias-controlled multiplex PCR, was used to amplify TCRbeta CDR3 regions from genomic DNA. The study's own analysis went as follows. Within the assay, amplification of reference gene primers was used to estimate how many nucleated cells each sample contained. Sequence reads were collapsed and filtered to measure the absolute abundance of every unique TCRbeta CDR3 rearrangement. For each sample, productive Simpson clonality was calculated as the square root of Simpson's diversity index across productive rearrangements. TCRdb provides this immuneACCESS table in a form limited to in-frame rearrangements. Some clones are lacking; in checked studies, under half of them reflect an unresolved V gene, and why the rest are absent is not known. V, J and clone size reflect that table, while D and trimming were determined from the DNA. For this sample there are about 170,000 clones; roughly 88% appear just once. The ten largest clonotypes hold 6.5% to 7.5% of the sample.

The chain is assembled from TRBV5-1 and TRBJ2-1, and 9 bases in between align with TRBD1. This sequence was found in a man older than 75 with COVID-19, enrolled during active disease. The sequencing input was peripheral blood. Read as DNA, the sequence is TGCGCCAGCAGCTTGACAGGGGGCCCCTACTACAATGAGCAGTTCTTC. This is translated as CASSLTGGPYYNEQFF.